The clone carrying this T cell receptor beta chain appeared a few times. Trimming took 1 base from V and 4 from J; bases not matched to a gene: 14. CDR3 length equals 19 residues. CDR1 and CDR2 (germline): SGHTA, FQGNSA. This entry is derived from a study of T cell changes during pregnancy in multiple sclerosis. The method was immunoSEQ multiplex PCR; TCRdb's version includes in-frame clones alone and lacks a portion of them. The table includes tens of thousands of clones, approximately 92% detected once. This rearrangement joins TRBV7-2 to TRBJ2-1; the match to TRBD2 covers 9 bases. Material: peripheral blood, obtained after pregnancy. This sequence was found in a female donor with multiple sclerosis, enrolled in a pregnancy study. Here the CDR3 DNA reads TGTGCCAGCAGCTTAGGACTAGCGGACACCTCGGGGGATTACAATGAGCAGTTCTTC. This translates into CASSLGLADTSGDYNEQFF.